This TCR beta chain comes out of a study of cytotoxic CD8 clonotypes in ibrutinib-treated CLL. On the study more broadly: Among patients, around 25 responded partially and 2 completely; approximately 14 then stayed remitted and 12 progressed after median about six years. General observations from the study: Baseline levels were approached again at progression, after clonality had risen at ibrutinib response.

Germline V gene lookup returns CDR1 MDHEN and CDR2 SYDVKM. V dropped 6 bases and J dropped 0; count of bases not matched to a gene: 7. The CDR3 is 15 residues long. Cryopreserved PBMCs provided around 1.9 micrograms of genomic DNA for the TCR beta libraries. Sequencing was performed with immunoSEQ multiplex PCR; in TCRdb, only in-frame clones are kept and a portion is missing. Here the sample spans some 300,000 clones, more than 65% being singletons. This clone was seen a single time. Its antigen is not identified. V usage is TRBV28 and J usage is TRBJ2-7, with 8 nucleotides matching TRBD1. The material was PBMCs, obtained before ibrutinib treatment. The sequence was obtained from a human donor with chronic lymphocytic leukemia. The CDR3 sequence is CASRETGDVSYEQYF. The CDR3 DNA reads TGTGCCAGCAGGGAGACAGGGGATGTCTCCTACGAGCAGTACTTC.